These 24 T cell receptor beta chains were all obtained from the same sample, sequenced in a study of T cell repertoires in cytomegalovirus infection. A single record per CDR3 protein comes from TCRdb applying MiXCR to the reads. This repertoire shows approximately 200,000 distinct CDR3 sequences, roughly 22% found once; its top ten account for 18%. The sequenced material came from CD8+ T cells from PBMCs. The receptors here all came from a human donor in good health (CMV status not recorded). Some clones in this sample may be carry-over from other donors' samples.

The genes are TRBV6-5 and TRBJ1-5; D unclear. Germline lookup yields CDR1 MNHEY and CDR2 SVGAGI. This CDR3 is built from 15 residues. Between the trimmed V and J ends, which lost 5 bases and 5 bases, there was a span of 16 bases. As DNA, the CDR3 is TGTGCCAGCAGTACTAACACCGGCGGAGATCAGCCCCAGCATTTT. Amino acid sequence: CASSTNTGGDQPQHF.

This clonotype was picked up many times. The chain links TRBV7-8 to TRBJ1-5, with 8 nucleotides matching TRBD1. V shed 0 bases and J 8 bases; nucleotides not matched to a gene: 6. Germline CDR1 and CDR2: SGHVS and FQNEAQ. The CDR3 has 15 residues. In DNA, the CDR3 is TGTGCCAGCAGCTTAGCGCAGGGGGCGCATGAGCCCCAGCATTTT. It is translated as CASSLAQGAHEPQHF.

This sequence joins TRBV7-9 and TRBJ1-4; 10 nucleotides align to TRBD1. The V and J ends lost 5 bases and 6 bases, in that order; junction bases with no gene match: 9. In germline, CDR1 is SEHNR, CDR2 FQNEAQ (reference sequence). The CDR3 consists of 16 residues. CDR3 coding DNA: TGTGCCAGCAGCACAACTCGACAGGGGGCATATGAAAAACTGTTTTTT. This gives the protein CASSTTRQGAYEKLFF.

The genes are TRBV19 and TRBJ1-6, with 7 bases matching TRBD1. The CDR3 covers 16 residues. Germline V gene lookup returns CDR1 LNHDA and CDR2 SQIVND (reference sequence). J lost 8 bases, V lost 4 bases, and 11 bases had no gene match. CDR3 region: CASSTLGQDTYSPLHF. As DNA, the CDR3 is TGTGCCAGTAGTACCCTCGGACAGGACACCTATTCACCCCTCCACTTT. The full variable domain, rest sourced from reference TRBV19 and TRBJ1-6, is DGGITQSPKYLFRKEGQNVTLSCEQNLNHDAMYWYRQDPGQGLRLIYYSQIVNDFQKGDIAEGYSVSREKKESFPLTVTSAQKNPTAFYLCASSTLGQDTYSPLHFGNGTRLTVT.

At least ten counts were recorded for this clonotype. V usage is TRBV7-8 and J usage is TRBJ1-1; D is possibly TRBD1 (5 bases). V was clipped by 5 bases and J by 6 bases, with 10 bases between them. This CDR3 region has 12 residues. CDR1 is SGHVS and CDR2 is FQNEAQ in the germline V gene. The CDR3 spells CASSPGGAEAFF. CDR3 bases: TGTGCCAGCAGCCCTGGAGGGGCTGAAGCTTTCTTT.

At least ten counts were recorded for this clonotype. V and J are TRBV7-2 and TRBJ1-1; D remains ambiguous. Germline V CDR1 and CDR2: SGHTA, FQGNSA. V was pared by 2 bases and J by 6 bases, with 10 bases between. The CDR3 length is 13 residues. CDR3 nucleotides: TGTGCCAGCAGCTTATTGACAACCTCTGAAGCTTTCTTT. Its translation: CASSLLTTSEAFF.

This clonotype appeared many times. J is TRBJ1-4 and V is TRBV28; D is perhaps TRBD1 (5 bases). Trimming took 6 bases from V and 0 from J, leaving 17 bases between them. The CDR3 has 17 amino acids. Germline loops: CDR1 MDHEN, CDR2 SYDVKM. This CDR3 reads CASRLPGGGATNEKLFF. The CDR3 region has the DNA TGTGCCAGCAGACTCCCAGGCGGGGGTGCAACTAATGAAAAACTGTTTTTT.

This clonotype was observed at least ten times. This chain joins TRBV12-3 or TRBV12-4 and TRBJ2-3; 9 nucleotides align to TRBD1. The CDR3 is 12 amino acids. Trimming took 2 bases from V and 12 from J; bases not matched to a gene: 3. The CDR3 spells CASSLKGQGQYF. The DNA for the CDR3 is TGTGCCAGCAGTTTAAAGGGACAGGGACAGTATTTT.

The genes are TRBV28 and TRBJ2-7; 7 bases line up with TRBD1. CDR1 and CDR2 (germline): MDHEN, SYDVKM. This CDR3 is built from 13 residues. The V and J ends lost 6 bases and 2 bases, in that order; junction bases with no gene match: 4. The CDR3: CASRMTGPYEQYF. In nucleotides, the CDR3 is TGTGCCAGCAGGATGACAGGGCCCTACGAGCAGTACTTC.

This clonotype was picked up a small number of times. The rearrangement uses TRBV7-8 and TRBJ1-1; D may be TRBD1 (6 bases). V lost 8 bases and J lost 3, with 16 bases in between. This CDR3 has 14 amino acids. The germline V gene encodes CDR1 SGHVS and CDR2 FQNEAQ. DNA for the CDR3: TGTGCCAGCTCAGCGGGGGCGTTTGACACTGAAGCTTTCTTT. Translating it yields CASSAGAFDTEAFF.

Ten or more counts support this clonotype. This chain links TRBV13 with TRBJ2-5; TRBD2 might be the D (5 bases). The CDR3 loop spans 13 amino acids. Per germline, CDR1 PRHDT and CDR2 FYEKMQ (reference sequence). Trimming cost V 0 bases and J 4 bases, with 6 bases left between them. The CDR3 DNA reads TGTGCCAGCAGCTTAGGTCGGGGAGAGACCCAGTACTTC. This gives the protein CASSLGRGETQYF.

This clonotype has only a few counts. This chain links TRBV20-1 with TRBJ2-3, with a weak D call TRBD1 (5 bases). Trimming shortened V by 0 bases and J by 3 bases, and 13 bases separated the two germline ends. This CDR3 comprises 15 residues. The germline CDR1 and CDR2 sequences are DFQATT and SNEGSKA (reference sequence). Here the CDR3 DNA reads TGCAGTGCTAGAGATAAACAAAGGGGAACAGATACGCAGTATTTT. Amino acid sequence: CSARDKQRGTDTQYF.

CDR3 in amino acids: CSGLGQASTGVYEQYF. CDR3 bases: TGCAGCGGTTTGGGACAGGCATCGACAGGAGTCTACGAGCAGTACTTC. This sequence joins TRBV29-1 and TRBJ2-7; 8 nucleotides align to TRBD1. This CDR3 is 16 amino acids long. The V segment lost 7 bases and the J segment 3 bases; nucleotides outside the gene matches: 17. The germline V gene encodes CDR1 SQVTM and CDR2 ANQGSEA.

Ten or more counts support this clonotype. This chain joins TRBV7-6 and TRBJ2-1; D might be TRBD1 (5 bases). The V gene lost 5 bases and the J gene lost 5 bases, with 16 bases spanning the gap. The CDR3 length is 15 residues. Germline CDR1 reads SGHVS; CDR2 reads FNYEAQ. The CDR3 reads CASSPQGYEDNEQFF. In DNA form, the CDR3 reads TGTGCCAGCAGCCCCCAGGGATACGAAGACAATGAGCAGTTCTTC.

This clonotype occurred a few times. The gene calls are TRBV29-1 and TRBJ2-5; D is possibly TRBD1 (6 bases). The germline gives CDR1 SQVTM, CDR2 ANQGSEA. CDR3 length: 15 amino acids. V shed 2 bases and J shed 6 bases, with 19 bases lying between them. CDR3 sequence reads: CSVELSSGDYQTQYF. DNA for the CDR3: TGCAGCGTTGAATTAAGTTCAGGGGATTATCAGACCCAGTACTTC.

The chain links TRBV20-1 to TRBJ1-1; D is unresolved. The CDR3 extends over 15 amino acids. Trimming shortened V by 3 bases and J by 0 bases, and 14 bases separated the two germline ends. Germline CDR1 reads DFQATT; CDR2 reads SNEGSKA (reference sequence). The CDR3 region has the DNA TGCAGTGCTAGTTCGCGGCCAAGCCTGAACACTGAAGCTTTCTTT. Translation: CSASSRPSLNTEAFF.

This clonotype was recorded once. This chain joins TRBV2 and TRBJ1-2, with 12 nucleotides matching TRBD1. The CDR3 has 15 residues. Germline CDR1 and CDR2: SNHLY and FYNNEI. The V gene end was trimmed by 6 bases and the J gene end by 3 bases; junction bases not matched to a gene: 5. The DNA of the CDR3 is TGTGCCAGCAGACCGGGACAGGGGGCCGACTATGGCTACACCTTC. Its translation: CASRPGQGADYGYTF.

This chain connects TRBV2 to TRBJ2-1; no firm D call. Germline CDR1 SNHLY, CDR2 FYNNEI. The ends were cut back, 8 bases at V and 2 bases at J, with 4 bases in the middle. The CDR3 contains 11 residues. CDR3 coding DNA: TGTGCCAGCGGAGCCTACAATGAGCAGTTCTTC. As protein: CASGAYNEQFF.

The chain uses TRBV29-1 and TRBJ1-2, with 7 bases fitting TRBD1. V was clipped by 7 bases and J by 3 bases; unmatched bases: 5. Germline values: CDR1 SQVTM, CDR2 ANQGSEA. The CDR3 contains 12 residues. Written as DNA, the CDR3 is TGCAGCGCAGCAGACAGGGACTATGGCTACACCTTC. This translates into CSAADRDYGYTF. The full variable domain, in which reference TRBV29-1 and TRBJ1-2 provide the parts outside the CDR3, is SAVISQKPSRDICQRGTSLTIQCQVDSQVTMMFWYRQQPGQSLTLIATANQGSEATYESGFVIDKFPISRPNLTFSTLTVSNMSPEDSSIYLCSAADRDYGYTFGSGTRLTVV.

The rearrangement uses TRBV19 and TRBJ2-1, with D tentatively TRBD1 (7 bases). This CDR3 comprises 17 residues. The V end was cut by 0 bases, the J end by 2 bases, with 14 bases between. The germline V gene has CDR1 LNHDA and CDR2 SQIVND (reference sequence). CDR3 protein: CASSIDGGTEAYNEQFF. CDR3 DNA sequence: TGTGCCAGTAGTATAGATGGGGGGACAGAAGCCTACAATGAGCAGTTCTTC.

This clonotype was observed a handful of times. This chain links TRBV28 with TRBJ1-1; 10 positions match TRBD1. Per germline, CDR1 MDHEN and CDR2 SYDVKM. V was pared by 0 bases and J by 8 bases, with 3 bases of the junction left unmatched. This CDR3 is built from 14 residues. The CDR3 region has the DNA TGTGCCAGCAGTTTATGGACAGGGGGCATCGAAGCTTTCTTT. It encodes CASSLWTGGIEAFF.

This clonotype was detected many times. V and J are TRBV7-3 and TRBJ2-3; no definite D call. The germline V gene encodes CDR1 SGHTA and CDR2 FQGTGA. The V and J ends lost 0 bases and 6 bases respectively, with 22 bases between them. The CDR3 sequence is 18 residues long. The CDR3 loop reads CASSLTKAIWAFWDTQYF. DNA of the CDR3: TGTGCCAGCAGCTTAACGAAGGCCATATGGGCCTTCTGGGATACGCAGTATTTT.

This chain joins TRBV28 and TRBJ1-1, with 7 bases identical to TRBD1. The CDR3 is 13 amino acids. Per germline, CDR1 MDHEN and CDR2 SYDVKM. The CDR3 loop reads CATGPVMSTEAFF. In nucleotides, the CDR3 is TGTGCGACAGGGCCCGTGATGAGCACTGAAGCTTTCTTT.

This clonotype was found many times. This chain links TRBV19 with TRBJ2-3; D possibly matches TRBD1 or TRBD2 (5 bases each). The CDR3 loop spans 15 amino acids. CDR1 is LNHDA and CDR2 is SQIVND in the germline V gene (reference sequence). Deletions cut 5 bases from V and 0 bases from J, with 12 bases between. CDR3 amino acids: CASSAGTASTDTQYF. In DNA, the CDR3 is TGTGCCAGTAGTGCCGGGACCGCTAGCACAGATACGCAGTATTTT.